The 7 T cell receptor beta chains reported below all come from one sample, sequenced in a study of cytomegalovirus exposure and HLA in healthy donors. PCR amplification relied on 60 Vbeta primers (plus 13 Jbeta primers). Clones were read by immunoSEQ multiplex PCR, and TCRdb kept only the in-frame ones, dropping some. Among some 130,000 clones listed, 70% were seen once. The sequencing sample was made of PBMCs. The receptors originated from a woman in her sixties in good health and CMV-seropositive.

The chain employs TRBV28 and TRBJ1-2; 9 bases map to TRBD1. Germline V gives CDR1 MDHEN, CDR2 SYDVKM. V gave up 2 bases and J gave up 2 bases; unmatched junction bases: 6. This CDR3 contains 16 residues. The CDR3 DNA follows: TGTGCCAGCAGTTTACCAGGACAGGGGATAAACTATGGCTACACCTTC. Translation: CASSLPGQGINYGYTF.

This clone was detected only once. The gene calls are TRBV5-1 and TRBJ1-3, with TRBD1 as a possible D gene (6 bases). The CDR3 consists of 17 residues. The germline gives CDR1 SGHRS, CDR2 YFSETQ. V was shortened by 0 bases and J by 0 bases, with 13 bases between the two germline ends. As DNA, the CDR3 is TGCGCCAGCAGCTTGGCCTCAGGGACAAACTCTGGAAACACCATATATTTT. Protein: CASSLASGTNSGNTIYF.

The CDR3 is CATKGGLAGGNEQFF. The CDR3 DNA follows: TGCGCCACCAAGGGAGGACTAGCGGGAGGGAATGAGCAGTTCTTC. The chain links TRBV5-1 to TRBJ2-1; 15 positions agree with TRBD2. Germline V gene data show CDR1 as SGHRS and CDR2 as YFSETQ. The CDR3 covers 15 residues. V gave up 9 bases and J gave up 7 bases; unmatched junction bases: 8.

This chain uses TRBV2 with TRBJ2-2; a weak D match, TRBD1 (6 bases). The CDR3 sequence is 14 residues long. Between the trimmed V and J ends, which lost 7 bases and 5 bases, there was a span of 14 bases. CDR1 SNHLY and CDR2 FYNNEI come from the germline V gene. CDR3: CASKFDRRTGELFF. In DNA, the CDR3 is TGTGCCAGCAAATTCGACAGGCGGACCGGGGAGCTGTTTTTT.

This clone was recorded once. This chain links TRBV5-4 with TRBJ2-7, with 9 positions matching TRBD2. The CDR3 has 15 residues. V dropped 4 bases and J dropped 2; count of bases not matched to a gene: 7. Germline loops: CDR1 SGHNT, CDR2 YYREEE (reference sequence). In DNA, the CDR3 is TGTGCCAGCAGCACCAAGGGCGGGAGGGCCTACGAGCAGTACTTC. Translated, it gives CASSTKGGRAYEQYF. Looking up the rest from reference TRBV5-4 and TRBJ2-7 gives the full variable domain: ETGVTQSPTHLIKTRGQQVTLRCSSQSGHNTVSWYQQALGQGPQFIFQYYREEENGRGNFPPRFSGLQFPNYSSELNVNALELDDSALYLCASSTKGGRAYEQYFGPGTRLTVT.

Turning to this clone: Distinct nucleotide sequences in the sample also encode this CDR3. The chain links TRBV5-6 to TRBJ1-2; D is unclear. The germline gives CDR1 SGHDT, CDR2 YYEEEE. The CDR3 is 12 amino acids. The germline V and J ends were trimmed by 1 base and 3 bases, with 4 bases remaining between them. The CDR3 DNA sequence: TGTGCCAGCAGCTTGACAGACTATGGCTACACCTTC. Translated, it gives CASSLTDYGYTF.

There are a few counts of this clone. The chain uses TRBV11-2 and TRBJ2-7; D perhaps matches TRBD2 (6 bases). CDR1 is SGHAT and CDR2 is FQNNGV in the germline V gene. CDR3 size: 14 residues. V shed 1 base and J shed 6 bases, with 13 bases lying between them. The DNA of the CDR3 is TGTGCCAGCAGCTTAGGTGGGACTTGGGCCGAGCAGTACTTC. Its protein product is CASSLGGTWAEQYF. The full variable domain, its missing parts supplied by reference TRBV11-2 and TRBJ2-7, is EAGVAQSPRYKIIEKRQSVAFWCNPISGHATLYWYQQILGQGPKLLIQFQNNGVVDDSQLPKDRFSAERLKGVDSTLKIQPAKLEDSAVYLCASSLGGTWAEQYFGPGTRLTVT.